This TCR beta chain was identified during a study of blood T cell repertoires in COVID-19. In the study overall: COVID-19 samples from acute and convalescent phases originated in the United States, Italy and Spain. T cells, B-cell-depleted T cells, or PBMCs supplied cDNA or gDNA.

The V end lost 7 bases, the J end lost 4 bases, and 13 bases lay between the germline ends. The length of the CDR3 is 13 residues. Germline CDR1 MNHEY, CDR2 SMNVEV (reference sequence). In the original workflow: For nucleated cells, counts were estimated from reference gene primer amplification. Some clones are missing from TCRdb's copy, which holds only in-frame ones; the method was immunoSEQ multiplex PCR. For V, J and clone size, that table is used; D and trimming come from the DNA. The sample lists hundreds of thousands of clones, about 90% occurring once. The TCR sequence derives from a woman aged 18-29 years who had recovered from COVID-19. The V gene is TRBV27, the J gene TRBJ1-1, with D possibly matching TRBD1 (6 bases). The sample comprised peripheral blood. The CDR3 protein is CASNNRAGTEAFF. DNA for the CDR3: TGTGCCAGCAACAACAGGGCGGGCACTGAAGCTTTCTTT.